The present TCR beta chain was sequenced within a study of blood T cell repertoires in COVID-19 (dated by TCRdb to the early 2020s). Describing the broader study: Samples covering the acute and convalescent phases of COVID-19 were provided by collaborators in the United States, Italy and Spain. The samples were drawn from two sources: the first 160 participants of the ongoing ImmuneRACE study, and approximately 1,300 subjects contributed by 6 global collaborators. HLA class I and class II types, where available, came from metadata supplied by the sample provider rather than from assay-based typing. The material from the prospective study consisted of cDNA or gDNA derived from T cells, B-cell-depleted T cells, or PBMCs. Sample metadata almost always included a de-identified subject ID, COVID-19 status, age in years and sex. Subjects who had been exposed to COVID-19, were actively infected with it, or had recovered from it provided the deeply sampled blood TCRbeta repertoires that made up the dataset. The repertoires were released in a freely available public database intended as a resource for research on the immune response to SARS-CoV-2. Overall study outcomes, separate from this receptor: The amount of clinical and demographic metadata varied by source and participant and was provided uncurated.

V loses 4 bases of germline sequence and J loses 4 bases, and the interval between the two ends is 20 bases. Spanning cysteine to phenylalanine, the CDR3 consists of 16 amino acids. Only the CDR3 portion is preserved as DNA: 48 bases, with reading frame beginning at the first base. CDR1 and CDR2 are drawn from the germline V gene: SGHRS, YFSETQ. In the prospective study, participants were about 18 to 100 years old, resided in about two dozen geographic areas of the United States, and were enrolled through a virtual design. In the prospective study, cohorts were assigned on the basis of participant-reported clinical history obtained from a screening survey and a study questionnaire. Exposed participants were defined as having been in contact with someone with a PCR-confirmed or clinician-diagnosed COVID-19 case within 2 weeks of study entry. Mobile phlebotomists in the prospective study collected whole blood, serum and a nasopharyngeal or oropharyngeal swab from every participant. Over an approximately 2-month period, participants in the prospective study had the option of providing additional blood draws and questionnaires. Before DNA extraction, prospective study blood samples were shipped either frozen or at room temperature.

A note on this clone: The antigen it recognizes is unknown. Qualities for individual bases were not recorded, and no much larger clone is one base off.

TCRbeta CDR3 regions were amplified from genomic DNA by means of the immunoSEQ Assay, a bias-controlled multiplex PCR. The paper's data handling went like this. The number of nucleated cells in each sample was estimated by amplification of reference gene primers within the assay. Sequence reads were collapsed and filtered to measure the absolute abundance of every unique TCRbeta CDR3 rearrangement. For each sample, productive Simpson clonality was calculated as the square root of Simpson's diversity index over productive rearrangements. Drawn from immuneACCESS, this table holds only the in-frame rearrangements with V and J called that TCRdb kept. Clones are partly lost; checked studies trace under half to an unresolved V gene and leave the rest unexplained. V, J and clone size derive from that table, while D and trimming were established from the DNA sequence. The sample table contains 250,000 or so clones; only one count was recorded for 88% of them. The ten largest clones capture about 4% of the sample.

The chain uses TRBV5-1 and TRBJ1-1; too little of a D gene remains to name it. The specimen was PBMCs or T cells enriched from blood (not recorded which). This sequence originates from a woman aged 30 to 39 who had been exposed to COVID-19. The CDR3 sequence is CASSRNFPPDFTEAFF. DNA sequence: TGCGCCAGCAGCCGAAACTTCCCCCCCGATTTCACTGAAGCTTTCTTT.